This T cell receptor (beta chain) was documented in a study of immune evolution from preneoplasia to lung adenocarcinoma. Study-wide points: Compared with EGFR-mutant or double wild-type lesions, KRAS-mutant nodules were more clonal. Top clone share appeared to fall from AAH through AIS, MIA, adenocarcinoma. Later-stage lesions appeared to have more T cells, more diversity, less clonality.

This clone was seen once. Its antigen is not identified. Some clones are missing from TCRdb's copy, which holds only in-frame ones; the method was immunoSEQ multiplex PCR. The repertoire holds fewer than 13,000 clones, with 65% to 90% as singletons. V shed 3 bases, J shed 6 bases, and the junction held 15 bases outside the gene matches. Per germline, CDR1 SGHRS and CDR2 YFSETQ. The CDR3 has 17 residues. The TCR comes from a person aged 65 to 79 with lung adenocarcinoma. V usage is TRBV5-1 and J usage is TRBJ2-1, with 7 bases aligning to TRBD2. Sequencing was performed on FFPE minimally invasive lung adenocarcinoma tissue. DNA of the CDR3: TGCGCCAGCAGCTCTAAAATTCGGCGGGAGACATTCAATGAGCAGTTCTTC. Protein product: CASSSKIRRETFNEQFF.